The present T cell receptor beta chain was sequenced within a study of patients and donors after allogeneic stem cell transplantation. The CDR3 sequence is 13 residues long. V gave up 6 bases and J gave up 5 bases; unmatched junction bases: 4. TCRdb passed the RT-PCR reads through MiXCR, listing each CDR3 protein once. The sample holds some 90,000 distinct CDR3 sequences, about 48% seen once. This clonotype was counted only a few times. The sequenced sample consisted of blood, either unsorted or a sorted T cell fraction (not recorded which). This clonotype originated in a human donor who was either an allogeneic HSCT recipient or a stem cell or donor lymphocyte infusion donor (not recorded which). It is not recorded whose cells these are; they may come from a transplant donor. The chain recombines TRBV12-3 or TRBV12-4 with TRBJ1-5; 7 bases are a match to TRBD1. The CDR3: CASSLTGHQPQHF. The CDR3 DNA reads TGTGCCAGCAGCCTGACAGGGCATCAGCCCCAGCATTTT.